The next 10 T cell receptor beta chains were all read from a single sample in a study of CDR3 diversity in severe acne. TCRdb recomputed calls from the PCR reads with MiXCR, one row per CDR3 protein. Altogether more than 80,000 distinct CDR3 sequences are present, less than 65% being singletons, with the ten largest covering around 10%. The sample consisted of blood. The receptor source for this set is a male donor with severe acne vulgaris.

This clonotype was observed a handful of times. In DNA, the CDR3 is TGCAGTGCCCCGGGGGTGGCAGGCTGGGATATGAACACTGAAGCTTTCTTT. Amino acids: CSAPGVAGWDMNTEAFF. This chain links TRBV20-1 with TRBJ1-1; possible D gene TRBD1, 5 bases. The germline V gene has CDR1 DFQATT and CDR2 SNEGSKA (reference sequence). Trimming took off 6 bases at V and 0 bases at J, with 23 bases between the two ends. This CDR3 has 17 residues.

This clonotype showed up just a few times. V is TRBV5-1 and J is TRBJ2-2; no firm D call. This CDR3 comprises 11 residues. The V end was cut by 8 bases, the J end by 6 bases, with 8 bases between. Germline CDR1 reads SGHRS; CDR2 reads YFSETQ. The CDR3 DNA is TGCGCCAGTCCGGGCCCCGGGGAGCTGTTTTTT. Its protein is CASPGPGELFF.

The chain carries TRBV29-1 and TRBJ2-1; D is unclear. Germline assignment: CDR1 SQVTM and CDR2 ANQGSEA. This CDR3 comprises 10 residues. CDR3 DNA sequence: TGCAGTTTGACCTACAATGAGCAGTTCTTC. Translating gives CSLTYNEQFF.

The chain recombines TRBV25-1 with TRBJ1-1; 12 bases agree with TRBD1. The CDR3 is 15 residues long. With 6 bases clipped from V and 1 base from J, the junction kept 3 bases outside the gene matches. Germline CDR1 and CDR2: MGHDK and SYGVNS. DNA for the CDR3: TGTGCCAGCAGCCGGGACAGGGGGCAGAACACTGAAGCTTTCTTT. This gives the protein CASSRDRGQNTEAFF. Full variable domain (rest looked up from reference TRBV25-1 and TRBJ1-1): EADIYQTPRYLVIGTGKKITLECSQTMGHDKMYWYQQDPGMELHLIHYSYGVNSTEKGDLSSESTVSRIRTEHFPLTLESARPSHTSQYLCASSRDRGQNTEAFFGQGTRLTVV.

This clonotype was counted once. The rearrangement links TRBV7-2 to TRBJ2-5, with 7 bases lining up with TRBD2. The CDR3 is 16 amino acids. Trimming removed 6 bases from V and 5 bases from J; junction bases left unmatched: 15. CDR1 and CDR2 (germline): SGHTA, FQGNSA. The CDR3: CASRIKVAGVRETQYF. For the CDR3, the DNA is TGTGCCAGCAGAATAAAAGTCGCGGGAGTACGGGAGACCCAGTACTTC.

This clonotype counts as medium-sized. The chain joins TRBV5-5 to TRBJ1-1; D call uncertain. Trimming took 5 bases from V and 0 from J, leaving 11 bases between them. The CDR3 runs to 14 residues. CDR1 and CDR2 (germline): SGHKS, YYEKEE (reference sequence). The DNA of the CDR3 is TGTGCCAGCAGGCGGCTGGGCCTGAACACTGAAGCTTTCTTT. This gives the protein CASRRLGLNTEAFF.

The chain uses TRBV20-1 and TRBJ2-7; D might be TRBD2 (6 bases). CDR3 length equals 13 residues. In germline, CDR1 is DFQATT, CDR2 SNEGSKA (reference sequence). Trimming shortened V by 3 bases and J by 2 bases, and 11 bases separated the two germline ends. CDR3 protein: CSARLASTYEQYF. The CDR3 DNA reads TGCAGTGCTAGGCTAGCGTCGACCTACGAGCAGTACTTC.

In the case of this clonotype: This sequence may be a read error, since a much larger clone differs from it by one base. The DNA for the CDR3 is TGTGCCAGCAGCGGACAGGCCCAAGAGACCCAGCACTTC. Protein product: CASSGQAQETQHF. The chain carries TRBV9 and TRBJ2-5; D is perhaps TRBD1 (6 bases). The length of the CDR3 is 13 residues. Germline V gene data show CDR1 as SGDLS and CDR2 as YYNGEE.

The rearrangement uses TRBV29-1 and TRBJ1-1; 7 positions agree with TRBD1. Germline V CDR1 and CDR2: SQVTM, ANQGSEA. With 8 bases clipped from V and 0 bases from J, the junction kept 12 bases outside the gene matches. The CDR3 covers 15 residues. CDR3 protein: CSYRQGWGMNTEAFF. CDR3 coding DNA: TGCAGCTACCGACAGGGTTGGGGTATGAACACTGAAGCTTTCTTT.

The rearrangement links TRBV9 to TRBJ1-2, with a tentative D call TRBD1 (5 bases). Germline CDR1 SGDLS, CDR2 YYNGEE. The CDR3 is 13 amino acids. V was clipped by 0 bases and J by 6 bases, with 9 bases between them. CDR3 amino acids: CASSVEVRDGYTF. The CDR3 nucleotides are TGTGCCAGCAGCGTAGAAGTCAGGGATGGCTACACCTTC.